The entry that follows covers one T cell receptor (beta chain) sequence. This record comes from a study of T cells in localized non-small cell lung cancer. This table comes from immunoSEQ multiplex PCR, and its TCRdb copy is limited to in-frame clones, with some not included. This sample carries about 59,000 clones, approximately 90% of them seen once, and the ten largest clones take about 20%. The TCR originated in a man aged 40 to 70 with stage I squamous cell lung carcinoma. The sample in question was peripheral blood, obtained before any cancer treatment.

CDR3 sequence: CASSVGNANEKLFF. The CDR3 DNA sequence: TGTGCCAGCAGCGTAGGAAATGCAAATGAAAAACTGTTTTTT. The rearrangement uses TRBV9 and TRBJ1-4; D is unclear. The CDR3 has 14 amino acids. Germline V lookup: CDR1 SGDLS, CDR2 YYNGEE. V was trimmed by 0 bases and J by 5 bases, leaving 8 bases between them. The full variable domain, its missing parts supplied by reference TRBV9 and TRBJ1-4, is DSGVTQTPKHLITATGQRVTLRCSPRSGDLSVYWYQQSLDQGLQFLIQYYNGEERAKGNILERFSAQQFPDLHSELNLSSLELGDSALYFCASSVGNANEKLFFGSGTQLSVL.